One sample yielded the 11 T cell receptor beta chains listed below, sequenced in a study of T cell clonotyping in hematopoietic cell transplantation. This table comes from immunoSEQ multiplex PCR, and its TCRdb copy is limited to in-frame clones, with some not included. Altogether under 9,000 clones are present, about 70% being singletons, with the ten largest covering 20% to 25%. This material consisted of peripheral blood mononuclear cells, taken 100 days after allogeneic stem cell transplant. The source is a male patient in his sixties or seventies who had an allogeneic stem cell transplant from an unrelated donor, so the T cells may come from the graft donor. Some clones in this sample may be carry-over from other donors' samples.

The rearrangement joins TRBV28 to TRBJ2-3, with D perhaps given as TRBD1 or TRBD2 (5 bases each). The CDR3 has 15 amino acids. Trimming shortened V by 8 bases and J by 1 base, and 16 bases separated the two germline ends. The germline V gene has CDR1 MDHEN and CDR2 SYDVKM. The CDR3 DNA reads TGTGCCAGCTTTTCCGGGGCCCTTGGCACAGATACGCAGTATTTT. The encoded protein is CASFSGALGTDTQYF.

This clone was seen a handful of times. This chain joins TRBV7-9 and TRBJ1-5; possible D gene TRBD1, 5 bases. V lost 1 base to trimming and J lost 7 bases, with 14 bases between them. Germline values: CDR1 SEHNR, CDR2 FQNEAQ (reference sequence). The CDR3 has 15 amino acids. CDR3 sequence reads: CASSLVLQGEQPQHF. CDR3 in DNA: TGTGCCAGCAGCTTAGTCCTCCAGGGAGAACAGCCCCAGCATTTT.

The chain employs TRBV5-8 and TRBJ2-2; maybe TRBD1 (5 bases). The germline V gene encodes CDR1 SGHTS and CDR2 YDEGEE. This CDR3 spans 16 amino acids. Deletions cut 4 bases from V and 0 bases from J, with 13 bases between. CDR3 protein: CASSRLRASNTGELFF. The CDR3 nucleotides read TGTGCCAGCAGCCGACTCAGGGCATCGAACACCGGGGAGCTGTTTTTT. Looking up the rest from reference TRBV5-8 and TRBJ2-2 gives the full variable domain: EAGVTQSPTHLIKTRGQQATLRCSPISGHTSVYWYQQALGLGLQFLLWYDEGEERNRGNFPPRFSGRQFPNYSSELNVNALELEDSALYLCASSRLRASNTGELFFGEGSRLTVL.

The chain joins TRBV7-9 to TRBJ1-1; D unresolved. This CDR3 is 14 amino acids long. V shed 1 base and J shed 1 base, with 7 bases lying between them. Germline CDR1 SEHNR, CDR2 FQNEAQ (reference sequence). CDR3 in amino acids: CASSLGHSNTEAFF. Here the CDR3 DNA reads TGTGCCAGCAGCTTAGGGCATTCGAACACTGAAGCTTTCTTT.

This clone was counted once. The sample carries other DNA sequences with the same CDR3. The chain is built from TRBV29-1 and TRBJ2-1; no clear D gene. Germline V gene data show CDR1 as SQVTM and CDR2 as ANQGSEA. There are 12 residues in the CDR3. V dropped 4 bases and J dropped 8 bases, with 12 bases sitting between them. In DNA, the CDR3 is TGCAGCGTTGCCCCCCGATCTGATGAGCAGTTCTTC. Residues: CSVAPRSDEQFF.

This rearrangement joins TRBV2 to TRBJ1-5, with D unclear. CDR1 is SNHLY, CDR2 FYNNEI, per germline. The CDR3 sequence is 15 residues long. Trimming stripped 1 base from V and 3 bases from J, with 10 bases between. CDR3 residues: CASSEVWADNQPQHF. CDR3 coding DNA: TGTGCCAGCAGTGAAGTGTGGGCAGACAATCAGCCCCAGCATTTT.

The DNA for the CDR3 is TGTGCCAGTAGTATAGGGAGCAGGACCGGGGAGCTGTTTTTT. Encoded protein: CASSIGSRTGELFF. The gene calls are TRBV19 and TRBJ2-2; no definite D call. The CDR3 is made up of 14 amino acids. V gave up 1 base and J gave up 5 bases, with 8 bases separating them. Germline V gene data show CDR1 as LNHDA and CDR2 as SQIVND (reference sequence).

V is TRBV6-4 and J is TRBJ1-1; the D is unclear. CDR1 is MRHNA, CDR2 SNTAGT, per germline. This CDR3 is 12 amino acids long. Deletions cut 2 bases from V and 3 bases from J, with 4 bases between. The CDR3, as DNA: TGTGCCAGCAGTGACGGTTACACTGAAGCTTTCTTT. This translates into CASSDGYTEAFF.

This clone has just one count. The chain has TRBV10-2 and TRBJ1-1; a weak D match, TRBD1 (6 bases). Germline lookup yields CDR1 WSHSY and CDR2 SAAADI. Trimming left V 4 bases short and J 4 bases short, with 10 bases between. The CDR3 covers 13 residues. CDR3 nucleotides: TGCGCCAGCAGTGGCCAGGGGAGCACTGAAGCTTTCTTT. This codes for CASSGQGSTEAFF.

This clone was counted once. V is TRBV5-6 and J is TRBJ1-2; TRBD1 matches 9 bases. V gave up 3 bases and J gave up 4 bases; unmatched junction bases: 7. CDR1 is SGHDT, CDR2 YYEEEE, per germline. The CDR3 runs 15 residues. The CDR3 nucleotides are TGTGCCAGCAGCTGGGACAGGGAGTTGGGCTATGGCTACACCTTC. Amino acid sequence: CASSWDRELGYGYTF.

V and J are TRBV6-1 and TRBJ1-2; D is perhaps TRBD1 (5 bases). Germline lookup yields CDR1 MNHNS and CDR2 SASEGT. V lost 4 bases and J lost 6, with 18 bases in between. There are 15 residues in the CDR3. The CDR3 loop reads CASSGVVGQGDGYTF. CDR3 nucleotides: TGTGCCAGCAGTGGAGTGGTGGGGCAAGGCGATGGCTACACCTTC.